This T cell receptor beta chain was identified in a study of blood T cell repertoires in COVID-19. Overall study: The study drew acute and convalescent COVID-19 samples from the United States, Italy and Spain. PBMCs, B-cell-depleted T cells, or T cells were the source of the cDNA or gDNA that made up the material.

Only in-frame clones appear in the TCRdb table, and some are missing; sequencing was by immunoSEQ multiplex PCR. The data hold around 180,000 clones, with 80% to 90% observed a single time. This CDR3 has 13 amino acids. Trimming pared 0 bases from V and 8 bases from J, leaving 10 bases between. Germline V CDR1 and CDR2: SGHAT, FQNNGV. This clone was observed a handful of times. Sequencing used peripheral blood. V usage is TRBV11-2 and J usage is TRBJ1-2; TRBD1 is a possible D gene (6 bases). The source is a man between 65 and 80 years old with active or convalescent COVID-19. The CDR3 protein is CASSLEQGSGYTF. The DNA for the CDR3 is TGTGCCAGCAGCTTAGAACAGGGCAGCGGCTACACCTTC.